Each of the 27 T cell receptor beta chains below was sequenced from the same sample in a study of T cells in Graves' hyperthyroidism and ophthalmopathy. The CDR3 regions of TCR beta were amplified from RNA transcripts. With the HTBI primer set, the TCR CDR3 went through a first round of RT-PCR. Via MiXCR, TCRdb re-called the multiplex PCR reads, giving one row per CDR3 protein. Among roughly 520,000 distinct CDR3 sequences, approximately 25% were seen once, and the ten largest hold about 11%. Sequenced material: blood. The receptors were sampled from a woman in her 30s with Graves' ophthalmopathy.

This clonotype was seen many times. The V and J genes are TRBV2 and TRBJ2-2, with D tentatively TRBD2 (6 bases). CDR1 is SNHLY and CDR2 is FYNNEI in the germline V gene. The CDR3 is 16 residues long. The germline V and J ends were trimmed by 5 bases and 4 bases, with 17 bases remaining between them. The CDR3 sequence: CASSLSGISGTGELFF. In DNA form, the CDR3 reads TGTGCCAGCAGTCTTAGCGGAATCTCGGGCACCGGGGAGCTGTTTTTT.

The chain uses TRBV7-2 and TRBJ2-5; possibly TRBD2 for D (6 bases). Per germline, CDR1 SGHTA and CDR2 FQGNSA. This CDR3 region has 15 residues. With 8 bases removed from V and 4 bases from J, the gap between germline ends came to 20 bases. CDR3 nucleotides: TGTGCCAGCGGGCTGGGGGGAGGAGATGGAGAGACCCAGTACTTC. Translation gives CASGLGGGDGETQYF.

To note about this clonotype: Sequence at one end of the junction differs from germline and may be a read error. The genes are TRBV20-1 and TRBJ2-4, with no clear D. The length of the CDR3 is 14 residues. Germline CDR1 reads DFQATT; CDR2 reads SNEGSKA (reference sequence). CDR3 nucleotides: TGCAGTGCTAGAGGACTTACAGCCAAAAACATTAAGTACTTC. Translating it yields CSARGLTAKNIKYF.

The V call is TRBV10-3, the J call TRBJ2-7; D gene uncertain. Between the trimmed V and J ends, which lost 10 bases and 5 bases, there was a span of 15 bases. The CDR3 contains 12 residues. The germline V gene has CDR1 ENHRY and CDR2 SYGVKD. This CDR3 reads CATGGNRDEQYF. The CDR3 nucleotides read TGTGCCACCGGCGGAAACCGGGACGAGCAGTACTTC.

The chain carries TRBV13 and TRBJ1-2; the D is unclear. Germline V gene data show CDR1 as PRHDT and CDR2 as FYEKMQ (reference sequence). V was shortened by 2 bases and J by 4 bases, with 11 bases between the two germline ends. This CDR3 is 14 amino acids long. The CDR3, as DNA: TGTGCCAGCAGCTTAAATTCGGAAAGCTATGGCTACACCTTC. It translates to CASSLNSESYGYTF.

The table lists this clonotype with many counts. The V call is TRBV4-1, the J call TRBJ1-2; D ambiguous. The CDR3 spans 16 residues. Germline CDR1 and CDR2: MGHRA and YSYEKL. The V gene lost 2 bases and the J gene lost 2 bases, with 15 bases spanning the gap. The CDR3 sequence: CASSQFPSRENYGYTF. The CDR3, as DNA: TGCGCCAGCAGCCAATTCCCCTCGCGGGAAAACTATGGCTACACCTTC.

The CDR3: CASSLTPDPTGELFF. CDR3 in DNA: TGTGCCAGCAGCTTAACTCCGGACCCCACCGGGGAGCTGTTTTTT. The chain joins TRBV7-3 to TRBJ2-2; no clear D. V was clipped by 0 bases and J by 4 bases, with 9 bases between them. Germline CDR1 is SGHTA and CDR2 is FQGTGA. There are 15 residues in the CDR3.

This clonotype was counted ten times or more. This sequence joins TRBV6-5 and TRBJ2-5, with D uncertain. V gave up 2 bases and J gave up 0 bases, with 10 bases separating them. The germline CDR1 and CDR2 sequences are MNHEY and SVGAGI. This CDR3 has 15 residues. For the CDR3, the DNA is TGTGCCAGCAGTTACAATGGGCAGGACCAAGAGACCCAGTACTTC. The encoded protein is CASSYNGQDQETQYF.

On this clonotype itself: A read error may be the cause here, since a much bigger clone is one base away. The rearrangement uses TRBV7-8 and TRBJ1-2; 8 bases agree with TRBD1. CDR3 size: 15 residues. V lost 1 base, J lost 3 bases, and 4 bases stayed unmatched. Germline CDR1 reads SGHVS; CDR2 reads FQNEAQ. This chain's CDR3 is CASSLGPQGDYGYTF. The CDR3 DNA reads TGTGCCAGCAGCTTAGGCCCACAGGGGGACTATGGCTACACCTTC.

This clonotype was seen more than once but under ten times. The rearrangement uses TRBV20-1 and TRBJ2-7; either TRBD1 or TRBD2 may supply D (6 bases each). Trimming removed 5 bases at V and 9 bases at J, with 14 bases between. The CDR3 has 11 amino acids. CDR1 is DFQATT, CDR2 SNEGSKA, per germline (reference sequence). The CDR3 is CSAGTGGAQYF. Here the CDR3 DNA reads TGCAGTGCTGGAACCGGGGGCGCGCAGTACTTC.

There are a few counts of this clonotype. The V gene is TRBV15, the J gene TRBJ2-7; a possible D gene is TRBD1 (6 bases). V lost 3 bases, J lost 1 base, and 10 bases lay in between. The CDR3 is 14 amino acids. Germline V gene data show CDR1 as LNHNV and CDR2 as YYDKDF (reference sequence). CDR3 amino acids: CATSRNRVSYEQYF. In DNA form, the CDR3 reads TGTGCCACCAGCAGGAACAGGGTTTCCTACGAGCAGTACTTC.

V and J are TRBV12-3 or TRBV12-4 and TRBJ1-1, with unresolved D. CDR3 length: 14 residues. Trimming pared 3 bases from V and 8 bases from J, leaving 16 bases between. The CDR3 DNA follows: TGTGCCAGCAGTTTGGTTGGGGTCAAAACGGAAGCTTTCTTT. Protein sequence: CASSLVGVKTEAFF.

This clonotype was recorded at least ten times. In DNA, the CDR3 is TGTGCCAGCAGTTTAGGGCGGGGGACTTTAAACTCTGGGGCCAACGTCCTGACTTTC. Translation gives CASSLGRGTLNSGANVLTF. This chain joins TRBV12-3 or TRBV12-4 and TRBJ2-6, with TRBD2 matching over 7 bases. The V segment lost 1 base and the J segment 0 bases; nucleotides outside the gene matches: 9. CDR3 length: 19 residues.

There are a few counts of this clonotype. This sequence may be a read error, since a much larger clone differs from it by one base. The genes are TRBV6-1 and TRBJ2-5, with 8 nucleotides matching TRBD1. The CDR3 contains 13 residues. The V gene's germline CDR1 is MNHNS and CDR2 SASEGT. The CDR3 spells CASRTGARETKYF. The CDR3 bases are TGTGCCAGCAGGACAGGGGCTCGAGAGACCAAGTACTTC.

This chain connects TRBV18 to TRBJ1-5; D not certain. CDR1 is KGHSH and CDR2 is LQKENI in the germline V gene. The CDR3 contains 15 residues. Trimming took off 6 bases at V and 2 bases at J, with 14 bases between the two ends. The CDR3 region is CASSVGPYGNQPQHF. Written as DNA, the CDR3 is TGTGCCAGCTCCGTCGGGCCATATGGCAATCAGCCCCAGCATTTT.

This clonotype was seen repeatedly, ten times or more. The chain joins TRBV7-9 to TRBJ2-2, with D hard to call. The germline V gene encodes CDR1 SEHNR and CDR2 FQNEAQ (reference sequence). The V and J ends lost 3 bases and 8 bases respectively, with 13 bases between them. This CDR3 region has 14 residues. CDR3 loop: CASSFGSDGGELFF. In DNA, the CDR3 is TGTGCCAGCAGCTTTGGAAGCGATGGGGGGGAGCTGTTTTTT.

The rearrangement joins TRBV19 to TRBJ2-6; TRBD2 aligns across 9 bases. The germline V gene has CDR1 LNHDA and CDR2 SQIVND (reference sequence). The CDR3 is 17 residues long. V lost 4 bases and J lost 0; bases outside the gene matches: 4. The CDR3 loop is CASSNPSGNSGANVLTF. The DNA for the CDR3 is TGTGCCAGTAGTAATCCTAGCGGGAACTCTGGGGCCAACGTCCTGACTTTC.

The rearrangement links TRBV12-3 or TRBV12-4 to TRBJ2-5; TRBD1 matches 9 bases. The junction had 13 bases not matched to a gene; V was cut back by 6 bases and J by 5 bases. The CDR3 totals 16 residues. Written as DNA, the CDR3 is TGTGCCAGCAGCCCAGGGGACAGGGATTCACGGGAGACCCAGTACTTC. Its translation: CASSPGDRDSRETQYF.

In this sample, this clonotype turned up a few times. The gene calls are TRBV5-1 and TRBJ2-7, with 11 bases that match TRBD2. Germline CDR1 and CDR2: SGHRS and YFSETQ. There are 14 residues in the CDR3. The V segment lost 5 bases and the J segment 2 bases; nucleotides outside the gene matches: 3. CDR3 DNA: TGCGCCAGCAGGGAACTAGCGGGAGCCTACGAGCAGTACTTC. Amino acid sequence: CASRELAGAYEQYF.

This clonotype was detected only a few times. The chain carries TRBV12-3 or TRBV12-4 and TRBJ2-7, with a tentative D call TRBD1 (6 bases). The V end lost 3 bases, the J end lost 0 bases, and 12 bases lay between the germline ends. The CDR3 runs to 15 residues. CDR3 sequence: CASSFRGLDSYEQYF. In DNA, the CDR3 is TGTGCCAGCAGTTTCAGGGGATTAGACTCCTACGAGCAGTACTTC.

In this sample, this clonotype turned up a few times. The rearrangement links TRBV6-1 to TRBJ1-2, with D tentatively TRBD1 (5 bases). The CDR3 length is 14 residues. CDR1 MNHNS and CDR2 SASEGT come from the germline V gene. V gave up 6 bases and J gave up 2 bases, with 13 bases separating them. The CDR3 DNA reads as TGTGCCAGCAGAGCCCAGGGCACCAACTATGGCTACACCTTC. Its translation is CASRAQGTNYGYTF.

In its sample, this clonotype was seen many times. This chain joins TRBV12-3 or TRBV12-4 and TRBJ1-2; maybe TRBD1 (6 bases). This CDR3 is built from 16 residues. Trimming left V 8 bases short and J 2 bases short, with 21 bases between. In nucleotides, the CDR3 is TGTGCCAGCGGCTTAACAGGGACGATTGGAAACTATGGCTACACCTTC. It translates to CASGLTGTIGNYGYTF.

This clonotype was picked up many times. The gene calls are TRBV6-2 or TRBV6-3 and TRBJ2-7, with a tentative D call TRBD2 (6 bases). Germline CDR1 reads MNHEY; CDR2 reads SVGEGT. CDR3 length: 15 residues. V dropped 2 bases and J dropped 3 bases, with 14 bases sitting between them. The CDR3 reads CASSYPARGYYEQYF. CDR3 coding DNA: TGTGCCAGCAGTTACCCGGCGCGGGGCTACTACGAGCAGTACTTC.

This clonotype was recorded many times. This rearrangement joins TRBV3-1 to TRBJ2-5; TRBD1 might be the D (5 bases). This CDR3 is 14 amino acids long. The germline V and J ends were trimmed by 4 bases and 5 bases, with 14 bases remaining between them. Germline V gene lookup returns CDR1 LGHDT and CDR2 YNNKEL (reference sequence). CDR3 in amino acids: CASSRFDSAETQYF. CDR3 nucleotide sequence: TGTGCCAGCAGCCGGTTCGACAGTGCGGAGACCCAGTACTTC.

This clonotype appeared a few times. The chain couples TRBV24-1 to TRBJ1-2; D gene unclear. Germline V gives CDR1 KGHDR, CDR2 SFDVKD. The V end was cut by 12 bases, the J end by 5 bases, with 9 bases between. This CDR3 has 10 residues. In DNA, the CDR3 is TGTGCCGCCCTTGGGTATGGCTACACCTTC. It translates to CAALGYGYTF.

The CDR3 sequence: CSAEGTGELFF. CDR3 nucleotides: TGCAGTGCTGAGGGGACCGGGGAGCTGTTTTTT. The chain carries TRBV20-1 and TRBJ2-2; tentatively, D is TRBD1 or TRBD2 (5 bases each). Per the germline V gene, CDR1 is DFQATT and CDR2 is SNEGSKA (reference sequence). Trimming took off 5 bases at V and 5 bases at J, with 6 bases between the two ends. The CDR3 sequence is 11 residues long.

This clonotype came up a few times. The chain has TRBV6-1 and TRBJ2-7, with D perhaps TRBD1 (6 bases). The CDR3 totals 13 residues. The V gene lost 4 bases and the J gene lost 9 bases, with 16 bases spanning the gap. Germline lookup yields CDR1 MNHNS and CDR2 SASEGT. The CDR3 spells CASSAPGQFGQYF. DNA of the CDR3: TGTGCCAGCAGTGCCCCCGGACAGTTTGGGCAGTACTTC.